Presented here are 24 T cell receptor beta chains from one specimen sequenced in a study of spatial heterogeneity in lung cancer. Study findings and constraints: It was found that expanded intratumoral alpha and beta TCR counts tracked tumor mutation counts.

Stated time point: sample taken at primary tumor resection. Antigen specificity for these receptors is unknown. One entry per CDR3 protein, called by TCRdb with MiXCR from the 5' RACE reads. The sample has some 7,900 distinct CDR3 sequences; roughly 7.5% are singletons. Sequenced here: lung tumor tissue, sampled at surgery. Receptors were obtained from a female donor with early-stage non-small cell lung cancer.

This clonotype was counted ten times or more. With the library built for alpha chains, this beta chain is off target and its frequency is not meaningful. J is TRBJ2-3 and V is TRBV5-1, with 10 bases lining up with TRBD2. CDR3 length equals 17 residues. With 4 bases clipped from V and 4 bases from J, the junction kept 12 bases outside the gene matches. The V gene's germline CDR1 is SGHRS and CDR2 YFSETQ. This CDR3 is CASSISLAGVSADTQYF. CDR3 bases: TGCGCCAGCAGCATATCTCTAGCGGGAGTAAGTGCAGATACGCAGTATTTT.

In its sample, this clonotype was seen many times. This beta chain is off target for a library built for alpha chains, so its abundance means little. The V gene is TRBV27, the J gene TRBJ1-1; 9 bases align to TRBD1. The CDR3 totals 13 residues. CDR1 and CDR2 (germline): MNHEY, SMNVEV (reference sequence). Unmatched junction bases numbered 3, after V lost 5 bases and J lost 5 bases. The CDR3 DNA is TGTGCCAGCAGTAAGACAGGGGGTACTGAAGCTTTCTTT. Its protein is CASSKTGGTEAFF.

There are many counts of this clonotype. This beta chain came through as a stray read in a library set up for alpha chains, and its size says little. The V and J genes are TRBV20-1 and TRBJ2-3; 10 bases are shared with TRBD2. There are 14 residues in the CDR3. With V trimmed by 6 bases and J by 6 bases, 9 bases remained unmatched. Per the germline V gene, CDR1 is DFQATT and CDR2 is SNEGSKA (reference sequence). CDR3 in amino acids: CSADLSGRRDTQYF. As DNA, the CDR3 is TGCAGTGCAGACCTTAGCGGGAGGAGGGATACGCAGTATTTT.

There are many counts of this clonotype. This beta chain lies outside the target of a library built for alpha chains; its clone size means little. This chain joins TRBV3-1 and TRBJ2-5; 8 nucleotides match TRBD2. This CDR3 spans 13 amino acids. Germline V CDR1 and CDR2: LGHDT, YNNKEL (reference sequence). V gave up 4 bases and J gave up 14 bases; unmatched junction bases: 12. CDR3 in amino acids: CASSPLSSGSLYF. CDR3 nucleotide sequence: TGTGCCAGCAGCCCCCTTTCAAGCGGGAGCCTCTACTTC.

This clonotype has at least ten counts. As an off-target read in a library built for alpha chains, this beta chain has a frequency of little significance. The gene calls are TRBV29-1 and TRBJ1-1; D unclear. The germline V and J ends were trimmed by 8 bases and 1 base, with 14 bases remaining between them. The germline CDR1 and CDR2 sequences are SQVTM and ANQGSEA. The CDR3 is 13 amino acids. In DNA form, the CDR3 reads TGCAGCATCACCGGGCCTGAGAACACTGAAGCTTTCTTT. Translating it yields CSITGPENTEAFF.

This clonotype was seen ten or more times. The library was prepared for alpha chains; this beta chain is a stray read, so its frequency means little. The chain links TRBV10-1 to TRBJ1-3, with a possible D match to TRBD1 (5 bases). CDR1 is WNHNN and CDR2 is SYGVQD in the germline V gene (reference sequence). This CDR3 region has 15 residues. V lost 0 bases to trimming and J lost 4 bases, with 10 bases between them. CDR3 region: CASSESGTSGNTIYF. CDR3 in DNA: TGCGCCAGCAGTGAGTCCGGGACCTCAGGAAACACCATATATTTT.

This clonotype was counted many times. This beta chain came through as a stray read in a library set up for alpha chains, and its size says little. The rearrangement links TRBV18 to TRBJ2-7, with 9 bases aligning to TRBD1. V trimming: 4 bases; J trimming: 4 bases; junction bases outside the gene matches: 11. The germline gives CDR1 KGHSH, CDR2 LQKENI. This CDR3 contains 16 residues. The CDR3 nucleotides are TGTGCCAGCTCACGAAATAAACAGGGGGCGCGGTACGAGCAGTACTTC. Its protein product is CASSRNKQGARYEQYF. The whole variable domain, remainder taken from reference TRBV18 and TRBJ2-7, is NAGVMQNPRHLVRRRGQEARLRCSPMKGHSHVYWYRQLPEEGLKFMVYLQKENIIDESGMPKERFSAEFPKEGPSILRIQQVVRGDSAAYFCASSRNKQGARYEQYFGPGTRLTVT.

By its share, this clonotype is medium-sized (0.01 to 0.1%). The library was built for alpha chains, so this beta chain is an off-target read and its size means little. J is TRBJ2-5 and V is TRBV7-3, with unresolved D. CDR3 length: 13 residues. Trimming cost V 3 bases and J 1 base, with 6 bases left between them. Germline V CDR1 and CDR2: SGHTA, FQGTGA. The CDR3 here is CASSFGSQETQYF. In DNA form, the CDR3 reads TGTGCCAGCAGCTTCGGCTCCCAAGAGACCCAGTACTTC. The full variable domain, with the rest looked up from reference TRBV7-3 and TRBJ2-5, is GAGVSQTPSNKVTEKGKYVELRCDPISGHTALYWYRQSLGQGPEFLIYFQGTGAADDSGLPNDRFFAVRPEGSVSTLKIQRTERGDSAVYLCASSFGSQETQYFGPGTRLLVL.

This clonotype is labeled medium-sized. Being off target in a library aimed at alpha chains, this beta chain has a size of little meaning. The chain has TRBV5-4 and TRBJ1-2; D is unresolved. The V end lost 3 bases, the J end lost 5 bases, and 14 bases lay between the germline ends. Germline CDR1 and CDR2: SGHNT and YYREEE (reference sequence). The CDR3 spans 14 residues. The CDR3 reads CASSSIGKKYGYTF. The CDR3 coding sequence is TGTGCCAGCAGCTCAATAGGGAAAAAGTATGGCTACACCTTC.

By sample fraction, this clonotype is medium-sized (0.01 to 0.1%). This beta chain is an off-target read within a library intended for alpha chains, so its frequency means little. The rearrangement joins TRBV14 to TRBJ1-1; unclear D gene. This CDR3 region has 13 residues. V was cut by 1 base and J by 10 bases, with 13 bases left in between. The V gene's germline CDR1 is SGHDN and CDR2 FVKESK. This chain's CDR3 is CASSQATHIGAFF. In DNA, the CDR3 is TGTGCCAGCAGCCAAGCGACCCACATCGGAGCTTTCTTT.

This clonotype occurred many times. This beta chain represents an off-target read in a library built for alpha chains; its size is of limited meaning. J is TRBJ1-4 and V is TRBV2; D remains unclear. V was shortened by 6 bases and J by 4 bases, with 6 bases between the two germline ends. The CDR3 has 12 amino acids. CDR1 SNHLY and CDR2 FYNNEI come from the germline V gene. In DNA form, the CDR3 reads TGTGCCAGCAGAGGGAATAATGAAAAACTGTTTTTT. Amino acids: CASRGNNEKLFF.

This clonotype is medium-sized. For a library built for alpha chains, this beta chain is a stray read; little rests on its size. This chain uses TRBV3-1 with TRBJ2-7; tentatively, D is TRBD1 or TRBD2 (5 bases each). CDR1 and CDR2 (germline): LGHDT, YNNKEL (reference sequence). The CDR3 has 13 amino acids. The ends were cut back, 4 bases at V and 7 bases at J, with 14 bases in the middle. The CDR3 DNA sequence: TGTGCCAGCAGCCCCGGGACGGCTAGGGAGCAGTACTTC. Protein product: CASSPGTAREQYF.

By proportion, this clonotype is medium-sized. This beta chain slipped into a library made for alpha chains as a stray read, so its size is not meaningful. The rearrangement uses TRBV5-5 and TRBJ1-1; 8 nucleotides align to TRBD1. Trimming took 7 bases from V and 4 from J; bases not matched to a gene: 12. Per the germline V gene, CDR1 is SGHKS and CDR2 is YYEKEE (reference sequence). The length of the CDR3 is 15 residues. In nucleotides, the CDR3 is TGTGCCAGCCACCCAGGGGGCGCCCGGGGCACTGAAGCTTTCTTT. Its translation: CASHPGGARGTEAFF.

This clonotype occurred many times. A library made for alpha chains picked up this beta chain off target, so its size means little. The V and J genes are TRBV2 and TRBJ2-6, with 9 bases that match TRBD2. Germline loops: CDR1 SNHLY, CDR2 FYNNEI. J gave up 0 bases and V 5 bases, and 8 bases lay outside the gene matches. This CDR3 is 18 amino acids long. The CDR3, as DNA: TGTGCCAGCAGTAAGCGGACTAGCGCGAGCTCTGGGGCCAACGTCCTGACTTTC. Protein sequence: CASSKRTSASSGANVLTF.

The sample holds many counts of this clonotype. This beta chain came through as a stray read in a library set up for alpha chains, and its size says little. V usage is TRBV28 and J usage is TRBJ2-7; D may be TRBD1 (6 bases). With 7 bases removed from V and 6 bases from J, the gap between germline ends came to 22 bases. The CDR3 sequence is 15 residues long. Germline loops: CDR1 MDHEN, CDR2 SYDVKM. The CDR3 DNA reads TGTGCCAGCATTGGTTCTGATCAGGGGAGAAGCGAGCAGTACTTC. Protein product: CASIGSDQGRSEQYF.

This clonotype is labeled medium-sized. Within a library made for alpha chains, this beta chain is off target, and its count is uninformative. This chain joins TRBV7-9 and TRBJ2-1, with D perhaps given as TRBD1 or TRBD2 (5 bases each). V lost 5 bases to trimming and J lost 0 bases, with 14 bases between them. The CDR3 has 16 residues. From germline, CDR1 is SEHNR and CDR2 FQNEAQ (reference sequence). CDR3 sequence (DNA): TGTGCCAGCAGCGCCCCGGGACCGAGCTCCTACAATGAGCAGTTCTTC. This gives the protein CASSAPGPSSYNEQFF.

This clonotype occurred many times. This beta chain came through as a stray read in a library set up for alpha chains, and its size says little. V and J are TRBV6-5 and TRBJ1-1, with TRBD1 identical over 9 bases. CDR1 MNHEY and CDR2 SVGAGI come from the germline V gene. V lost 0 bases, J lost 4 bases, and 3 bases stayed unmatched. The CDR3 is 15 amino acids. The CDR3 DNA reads TGTGCCAGCAGTTACTCCTGGGACAGGGTCACTGAAGCTTTCTTT. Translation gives CASSYSWDRVTEAFF.

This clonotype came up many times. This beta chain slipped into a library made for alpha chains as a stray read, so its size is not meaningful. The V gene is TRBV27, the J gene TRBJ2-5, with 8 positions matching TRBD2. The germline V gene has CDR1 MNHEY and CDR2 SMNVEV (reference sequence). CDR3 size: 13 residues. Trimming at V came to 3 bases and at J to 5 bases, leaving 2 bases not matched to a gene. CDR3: CASSLSGGETQYF. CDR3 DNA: TGTGCCAGCAGTTTGTCGGGGGGGGAGACCCAGTACTTC.

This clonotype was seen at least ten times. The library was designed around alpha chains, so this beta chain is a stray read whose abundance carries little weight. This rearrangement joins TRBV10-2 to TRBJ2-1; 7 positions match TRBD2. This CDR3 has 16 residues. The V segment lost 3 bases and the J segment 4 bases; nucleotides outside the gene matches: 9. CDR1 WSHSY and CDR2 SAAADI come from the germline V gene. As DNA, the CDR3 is TGCGCCAGCAGTGAAGTGTGGGCTAGCGGATACAATGAGCAGTTCTTC. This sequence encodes CASSEVWASGYNEQFF.

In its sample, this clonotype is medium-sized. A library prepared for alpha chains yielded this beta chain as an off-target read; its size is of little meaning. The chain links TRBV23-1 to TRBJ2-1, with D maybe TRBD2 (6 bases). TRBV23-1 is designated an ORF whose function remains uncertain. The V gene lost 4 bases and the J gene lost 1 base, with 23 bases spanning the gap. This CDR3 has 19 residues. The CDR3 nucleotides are TGCGCCAGCAGTCGATCGCCGGGTAGCCGACTAGGGTCCTACAATGAGCAGTTCTTC. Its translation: CASSRSPGSRLGSYNEQFF.

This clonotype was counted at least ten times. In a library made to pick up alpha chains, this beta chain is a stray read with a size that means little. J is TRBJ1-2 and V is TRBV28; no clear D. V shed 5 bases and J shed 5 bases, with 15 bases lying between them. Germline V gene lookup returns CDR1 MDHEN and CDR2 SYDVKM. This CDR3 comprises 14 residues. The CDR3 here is CASSKGLREYGYTF. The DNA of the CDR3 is TGTGCCAGCAGTAAGGGATTACGTGAATATGGCTACACCTTC.

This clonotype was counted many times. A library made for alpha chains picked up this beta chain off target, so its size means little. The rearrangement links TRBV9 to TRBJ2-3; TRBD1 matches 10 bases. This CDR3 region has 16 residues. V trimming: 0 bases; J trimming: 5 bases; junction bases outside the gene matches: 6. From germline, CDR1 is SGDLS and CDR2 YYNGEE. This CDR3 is CASSVEGQGTGDTQYF. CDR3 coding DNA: TGTGCCAGCAGCGTAGAGGGACAGGGGACAGGAGATACGCAGTATTTT.

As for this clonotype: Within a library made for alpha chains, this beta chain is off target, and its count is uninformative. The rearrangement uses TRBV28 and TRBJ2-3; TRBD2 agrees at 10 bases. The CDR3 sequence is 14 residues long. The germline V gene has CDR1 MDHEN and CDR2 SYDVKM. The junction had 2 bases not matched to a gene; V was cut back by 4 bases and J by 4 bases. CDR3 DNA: TGTGCCAGCAGTTCAGCGGGAGGGGCAGATACGCAGTATTTT. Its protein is CASSSAGGADTQYF.

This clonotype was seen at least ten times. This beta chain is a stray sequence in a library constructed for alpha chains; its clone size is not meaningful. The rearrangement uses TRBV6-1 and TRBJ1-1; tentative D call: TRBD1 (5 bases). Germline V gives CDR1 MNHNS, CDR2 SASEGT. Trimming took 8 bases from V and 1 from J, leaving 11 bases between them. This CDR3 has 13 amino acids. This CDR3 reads CASFWGRNTEAFF. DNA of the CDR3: TGTGCCAGCTTCTGGGGCAGGAACACTGAAGCTTTCTTT.